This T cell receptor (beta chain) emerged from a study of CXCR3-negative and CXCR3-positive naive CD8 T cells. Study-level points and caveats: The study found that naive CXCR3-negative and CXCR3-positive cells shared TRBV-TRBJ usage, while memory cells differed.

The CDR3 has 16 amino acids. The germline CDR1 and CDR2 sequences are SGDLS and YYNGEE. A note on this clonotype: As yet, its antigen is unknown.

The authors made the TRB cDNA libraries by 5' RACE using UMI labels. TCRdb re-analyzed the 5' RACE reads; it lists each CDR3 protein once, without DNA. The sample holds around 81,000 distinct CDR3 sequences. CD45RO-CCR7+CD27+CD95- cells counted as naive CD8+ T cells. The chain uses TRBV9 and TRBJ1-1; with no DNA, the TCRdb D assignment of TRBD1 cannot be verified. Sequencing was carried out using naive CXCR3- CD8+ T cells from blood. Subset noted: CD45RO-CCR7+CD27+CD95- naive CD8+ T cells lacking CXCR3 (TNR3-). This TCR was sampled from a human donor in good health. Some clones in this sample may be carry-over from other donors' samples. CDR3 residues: CASSVDRDTGFGEAFF. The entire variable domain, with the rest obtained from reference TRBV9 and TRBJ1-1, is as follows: DSGVTQTPKHLITATGQRVTLRCSPRSGDLSVYWYQQSLDQGLQFLIQYYNGEERAKGNILERFSAQQFPDLHSELNLSSLELGDSALYFCASSVDRDTGFGEAFFGQGTRLTVV.